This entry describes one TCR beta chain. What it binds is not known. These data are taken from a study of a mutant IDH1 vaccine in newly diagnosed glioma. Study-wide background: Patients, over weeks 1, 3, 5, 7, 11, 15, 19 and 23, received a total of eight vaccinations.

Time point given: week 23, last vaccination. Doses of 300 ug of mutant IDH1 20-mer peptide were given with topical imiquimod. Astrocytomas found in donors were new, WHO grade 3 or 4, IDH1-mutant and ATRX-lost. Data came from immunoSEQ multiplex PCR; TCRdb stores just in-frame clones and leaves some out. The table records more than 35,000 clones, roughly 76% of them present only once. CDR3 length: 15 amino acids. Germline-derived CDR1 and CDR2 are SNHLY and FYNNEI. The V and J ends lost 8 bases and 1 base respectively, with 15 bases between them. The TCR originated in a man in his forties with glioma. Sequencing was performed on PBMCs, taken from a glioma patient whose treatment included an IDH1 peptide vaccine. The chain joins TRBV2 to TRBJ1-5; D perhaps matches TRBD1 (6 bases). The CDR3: CASGPGAASNQPQHF. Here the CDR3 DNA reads TGTGCCAGCGGACCGGGGGCCGCGAGCAATCAGCCCCAGCATTTT.